This T cell receptor (beta chain) originates from a study of blood T cell repertoires in COVID-19. Method: immunoSEQ multiplex PCR; TCRdb's copy keeps in-frame clones and lacks some. The profile shows 350,000 to 450,000 clones, around 86% of them singletons. Unmatched junction bases numbered 9, after V lost 8 bases and J lost 5 bases. Germline CDR1 reads LGHDT; CDR2 reads YNNKEL (reference sequence). This CDR3 region has 13 residues. The sequence was obtained from a woman aged 45-65 years who had recovered from COVID-19. The chain uses TRBV3-1 (or the pseudogene TRBV3-2) and TRBJ2-7; 7 bases line up with TRBD2. Material for sequencing was PBMCs or T cells enriched from blood (not recorded which). In DNA, the CDR3 is TGTGCCAGCTTCGGGGGAGGGACGGACGAGCAGTACTTC. This encodes CASFGGGTDEQYF.